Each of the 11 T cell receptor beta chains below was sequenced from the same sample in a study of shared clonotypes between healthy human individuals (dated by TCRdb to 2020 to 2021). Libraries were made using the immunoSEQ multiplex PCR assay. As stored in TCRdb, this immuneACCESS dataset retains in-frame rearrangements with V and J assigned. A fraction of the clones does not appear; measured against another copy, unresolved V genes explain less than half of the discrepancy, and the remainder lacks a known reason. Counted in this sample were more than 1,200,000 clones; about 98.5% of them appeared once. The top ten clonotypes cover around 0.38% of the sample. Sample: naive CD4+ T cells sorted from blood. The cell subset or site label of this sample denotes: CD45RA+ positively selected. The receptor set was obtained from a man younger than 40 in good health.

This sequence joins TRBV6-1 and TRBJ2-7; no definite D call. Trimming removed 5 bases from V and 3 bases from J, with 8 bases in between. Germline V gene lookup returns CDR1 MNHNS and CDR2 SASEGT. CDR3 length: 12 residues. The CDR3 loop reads CASSSDFYEQYF. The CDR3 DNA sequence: TGTGCCAGCAGTTCCGACTTCTACGAGCAGTACTTC.

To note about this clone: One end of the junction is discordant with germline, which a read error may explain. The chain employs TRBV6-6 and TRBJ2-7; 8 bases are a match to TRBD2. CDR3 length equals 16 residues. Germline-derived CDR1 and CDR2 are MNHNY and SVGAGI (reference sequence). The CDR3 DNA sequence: TGTGCCAGCAGTCACGGGGCGGGAGGTCCCCTTTACGGGCAGTACTTC. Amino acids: CASSHGAGGPLYGQYF.

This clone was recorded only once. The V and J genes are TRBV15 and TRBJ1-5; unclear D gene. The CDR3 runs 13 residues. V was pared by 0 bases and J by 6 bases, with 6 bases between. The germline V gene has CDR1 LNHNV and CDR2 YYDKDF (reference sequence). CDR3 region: CATSREVTQPQHF. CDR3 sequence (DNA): TGTGCCACCAGCAGAGAGGTGACTCAGCCCCAGCATTTT.

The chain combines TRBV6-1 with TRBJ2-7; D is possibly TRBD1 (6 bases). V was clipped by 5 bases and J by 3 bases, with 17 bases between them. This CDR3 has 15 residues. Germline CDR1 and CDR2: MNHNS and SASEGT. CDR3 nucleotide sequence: TGTGCCAGCAGTCTTTTCGGGACAAATATCTACGAGCAGTACTTC. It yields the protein CASSLFGTNIYEQYF.

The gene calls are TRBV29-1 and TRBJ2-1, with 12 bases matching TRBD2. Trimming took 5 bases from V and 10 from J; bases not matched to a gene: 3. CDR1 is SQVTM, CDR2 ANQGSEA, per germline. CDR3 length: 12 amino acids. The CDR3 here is CSVLAGGREQFF. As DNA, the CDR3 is TGCAGCGTTCTAGCGGGAGGGCGGGAGCAGTTCTTC.

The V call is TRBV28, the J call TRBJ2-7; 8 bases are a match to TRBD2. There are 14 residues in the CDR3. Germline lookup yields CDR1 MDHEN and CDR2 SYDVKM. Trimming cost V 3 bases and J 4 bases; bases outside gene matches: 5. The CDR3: CASSFVSGRYEQYF. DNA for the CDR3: TGTGCCAGCAGTTTCGTGAGCGGGAGATACGAGCAGTACTTC.

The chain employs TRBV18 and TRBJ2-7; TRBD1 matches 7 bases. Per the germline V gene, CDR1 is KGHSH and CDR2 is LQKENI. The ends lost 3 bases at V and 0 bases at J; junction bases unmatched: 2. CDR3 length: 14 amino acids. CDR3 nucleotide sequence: TGTGCCAGCTCACCGGACAGGAACTCCTACGAGCAGTACTTC. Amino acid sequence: CASSPDRNSYEQYF.

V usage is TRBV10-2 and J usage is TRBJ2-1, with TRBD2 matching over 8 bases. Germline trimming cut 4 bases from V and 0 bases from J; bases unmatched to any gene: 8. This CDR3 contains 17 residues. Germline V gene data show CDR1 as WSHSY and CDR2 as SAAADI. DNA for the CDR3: TGCGCCAGCAGTGCGCCTGTAGCGGGAAGCTCCTACAATGAGCAGTTCTTC. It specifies CASSAPVAGSSYNEQFF.

CDR3 in amino acids: CASKLGGLNTEAFF. In nucleotides, the CDR3 is TGTGCCAGTAAGCTGGGGGGCTTGAACACTGAAGCTTTCTTT. The chain links TRBV19 to TRBJ1-1; a possible D gene is TRBD1 (6 bases). This CDR3 contains 14 residues. The germline V gene has CDR1 LNHDA and CDR2 SQIVND (reference sequence). Between the trimmed V and J ends, which lost 7 bases and 0 bases, there was a span of 12 bases.

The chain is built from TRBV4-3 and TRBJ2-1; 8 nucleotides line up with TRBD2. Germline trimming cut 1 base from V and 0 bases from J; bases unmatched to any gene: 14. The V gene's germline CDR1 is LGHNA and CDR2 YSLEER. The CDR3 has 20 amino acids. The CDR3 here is CASSQGISGAGWSSYNEQFF. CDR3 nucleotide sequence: TGCGCCAGCAGCCAAGGGATTAGCGGGGCGGGTTGGAGCTCCTACAATGAGCAGTTCTTC.

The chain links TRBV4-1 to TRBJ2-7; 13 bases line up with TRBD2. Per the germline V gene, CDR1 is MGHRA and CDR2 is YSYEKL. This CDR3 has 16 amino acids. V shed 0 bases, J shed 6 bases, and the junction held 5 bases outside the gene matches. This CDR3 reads CASSQDPGLAGPEQYF. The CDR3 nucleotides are TGCGCCAGCAGCCAAGACCCGGGACTAGCGGGACCCGAGCAGTACTTC.